This entry describes one T cell receptor beta chain. What it binds is unknown. Included in the TCR beta cDNA libraries were unique molecular identifiers. Hundreds of thousands of cDNA molecules came from 1 to 10 million T cells. TCRdb ran MiXCR on the PCR reads and lists one entry per CDR3 protein. In the table there are roughly 650,000 distinct CDR3 sequences, approximately 60% of which are singletons. These data originate in a study of post-analysis software for immune sequencing data. Study-wide findings and caveats: Strong co-clustering by F measure was evident for samples that had been prepared in the same batch. Significantly decreased normalized Chao1 diversity was recorded for multiple sclerosis patients relative to controls.

The clonotype originates from a girl aged 2-10 years with multiple sclerosis. Sequenced: blood.

The CDR3 reads CASSKGGPNYGYTF. The CDR3 DNA follows: TGTGCCAGCAGCAAAGGCGGGCCTAACTATGGCTACACCTTC. The J gene is TRBJ1-2, the V gene TRBV21-1. TRBV21-1 is marked as a pseudogene. This CDR3 is 14 amino acids long.